Listed below are T cell receptor beta chains from one sample, sequenced in a study of T cell repertoires in cytomegalovirus infection. TCRdb itself ran the reads through MiXCR, one entry per CDR3 protein. The sample holds around 440,000 distinct CDR3 sequences; roughly 10% are singletons and the top ten take approximately 10%. The sequencing sample was made of PBMCs. These receptors originate from a human donor in good health (CMV status not recorded). Some clones in this sample may be carry-over from other donors' samples. CDR3s leave out the opening cysteine and the closing phenylalanine or tryptophan.

J: TRBJ1-1; V: TRBV7-9; CDR3: ASSPFGGEGTEAF
J: TRBJ2-2; V: TRBV7-3; CDR3: ASSSRGGANTGELF
J: TRBJ2-3; V: TRBV20-1; CDR3: SASVSGSLLVTQY
J: TRBJ2-7; V: TRBV7-2; CDR3: ASSRPPYLAGGGGEQY
J: TRBJ2-5; V: TRBV7-8; CDR3: ASSLGLAGVETQY
J: TRBJ2-5; V: TRBV9; CDR3: ASSVGGVETQY
J: TRBJ2-2; V: TRBV15; CDR3: ATSRDLWQGSNGELF
J: TRBJ1-5; V: TRBV30; CDR3: AWSGTDSNQPQH
J: TRBJ2-2; V: TRBV7-9; CDR3: ASSPPGLADTGELF
J: TRBJ2-7; V: TRBV19; CDR3: ASSRNHYEQY
J: TRBJ2-1; V: TRBV27; CDR3: ASRAGLNEQF
J: TRBJ1-2; V: TRBV27; CDR3: ASSPGPAAGYT
J: TRBJ1-6; V: TRBV12-3/TRBV12-4; CDR3: ASRRGQGSYNSPLH
J: TRBJ1-1; V: TRBV7-6; CDR3: ASSLALGWEAF
J: TRBJ1-1; V: TRBV4-2; CDR3: ASSLLGANTEAF
J: TRBJ1-5; V: TRBV28; CDR3: ASSLTSNQPQH
J: TRBJ2-4; V: TRBV9; CDR3: ASSARSGGAKNIQY
J: TRBJ2-1; V: TRBV19; CDR3: ASSIESSGRRNEQF
J: TRBJ2-5; V: TRBV19; CDR3: ASSRSSGAYQETQY
J: TRBJ1-1; V: TRBV29-1; CDR3: SVEGLMNTEAF
J: TRBJ1-4; V: TRBV27; CDR3: ASSPNEFTNEKLF
J: TRBJ1-4; V: TRBV19; CDR3: ASSRKRETNEKLF
J: TRBJ2-3; V: TRBV12-3/TRBV12-4; CDR3: ASSPGQVLPKFSTDTQY
J: TRBJ2-7; V: TRBV27; CDR3: ASSSFGEYEQY
J: TRBJ2-7; V: TRBV7-8; CDR3: ASSLFPRYEQY
J: TRBJ2-7; V: TRBV20-1; CDR3: SARDGGGLMGQY
J: TRBJ1-1; V: TRBV28; CDR3: ASSSGLRTEAF
J: TRBJ2-7; V: TRBV27; CDR3: ASTRRVFQGGPYEQY
J: TRBJ2-3; V: TRBV7-9; CDR3: ATSGGDTDTQY
J: TRBJ1-2; V: TRBV5-1; CDR3: ASSSDKYGYT
J: TRBJ2-3; V: TRBV6-5; CDR3: ASSYSNLGTDTQY
J: TRBJ2-4; V: TRBV11-2; CDR3: ASSLGAGGPGDIQY
J: TRBJ1-1; V: TRBV10-3; CDR3: AISERGHTEAF
J: TRBJ2-7; V: TRBV12-3/TRBV12-4; CDR3: ASSLSQGRHEQY
J: TRBJ2-4; V: TRBV12-5; CDR3: ASGLTGGGNIQY
J: TRBJ1-5; V: TRBV7-3; CDR3: ASSQSVGEPQH
J: TRBJ1-2; V: TRBV30; CDR3: AWIGGQGVANYGYT
J: TRBJ1-2; V: TRBV9; CDR3: ASSVAGPGGRGDYGYT
J: TRBJ2-7; V: TRBV13; CDR3: ASSPYGGYEQY
J: TRBJ1-1; V: TRBV11-2; CDR3: ASSLGLAGTEAF
J: TRBJ2-1; V: TRBV15; CDR3: ATSRDEGYSYNEQF
J: TRBJ2-1; V: TRBV5-4; CDR3: ASSLIEVYNEQF
J: TRBJ2-1; V: TRBV29-1; CDR3: SAFYNEQF